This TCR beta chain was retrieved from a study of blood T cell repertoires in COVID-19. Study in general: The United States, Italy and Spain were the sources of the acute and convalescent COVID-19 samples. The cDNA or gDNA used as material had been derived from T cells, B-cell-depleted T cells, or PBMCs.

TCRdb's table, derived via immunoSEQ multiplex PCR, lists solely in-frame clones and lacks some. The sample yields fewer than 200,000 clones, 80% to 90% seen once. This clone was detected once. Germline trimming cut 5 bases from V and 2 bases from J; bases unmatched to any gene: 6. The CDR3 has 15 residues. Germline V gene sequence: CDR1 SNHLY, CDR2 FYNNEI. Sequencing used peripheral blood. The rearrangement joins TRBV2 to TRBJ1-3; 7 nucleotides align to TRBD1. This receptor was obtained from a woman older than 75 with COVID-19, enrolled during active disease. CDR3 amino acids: CASSPDRDPGNTIYF. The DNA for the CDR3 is TGTGCCAGCAGTCCAGACAGGGACCCTGGAAACACCATATATTTT.